The T cell receptor (beta chain) under discussion was sequenced for a study of cytomegalovirus exposure and HLA in healthy donors (dated by TCRdb to 2016 to 2017). Concerning the study at large: According to an earlier analysis of 587 of the donors, some 180 million T cells yielded roughly 100 million unique TCR beta sequences and approximately 280 Gb of sequence data. An early release that covered about 600 HLA-typed donors contained around 300 gigabases of sequencing data and roughly 84 million unique TCR sequences. Among the roughly 400 genotyped donors, around 79% belonged to the genetic ancestry cluster associated with self-reported Caucasian donors. The study was designed to test whether signatures of past pathogen exposure could be identified by cataloging public T cell receptors. The T cell repertoires of some 700 subjects were profiled by immunosequencing and related to cytomegalovirus serostatus. In addition to the first cohort of 666 subjects, a separate validation cohort of about 120 different subjects was used. To predict cytomegalovirus infection status, the study combined high-throughput TCR immunosequencing, statistical association of individual TCRs with disease status, and machine learning. A later analysis re-analyzed previously published TCR beta repertoires from 666 donors and added high-resolution HLA genotyping to study TCR occurrence patterns. Rather than using new phenotypic data, the later analysis identified candidate immune exposures from TCR beta sequences and from how often those sequences occurred across donors. An earlier analysis of several hundred of the donors used high-throughput TCR beta sequencing to judge whether each TCR beta V gene segment behaved as functional or pseudogenic. Donor age, sex, ethnicity and CMV serostatus were collected together with the repertoire data. A later genetic analysis used genome-wide SNP genotypes for about 55% of the 666 donors, treating that subset as a discovery cohort. Every repertoire in the discovery cohort had been generated on one and the same sequencing platform. Both class I and class II loci were covered by HLA typing, at four-digit resolution. The number of donors typed differed by locus, with roughly 620-630 for A, B, C, DRB1 and DQB1, 522 for DQA1, some 570 for DPA1, and 450 to 480 for DPB1. Because of strong linkage in the cohort, roughly five DR-DQ haplotypes were treated as single units for association and clustering. Across approximately 400 genotyped donors of the cohort, an average of about 240,000 unique TCR beta nucleotide sequences per donor were sequenced, and approximately 17% of those sequences were non-productive. General findings and caveats noted by the study authors: Compared with equally common non-associated chains, HLA-associated TCR beta chains in a later analysis were more clonally expanded and had lower generation probabilities. Compared with the 666-donor mean, donors in an Asian-associated ancestry cluster had fewer N-insertions in productive TCRs, according to a later genetic analysis. In this cohort, only TCR beta chains were sequenced, and detectable features were limited by the absence of alpha or paired-chain data. In both the original and validation cohorts, the classifier was reported to diagnose cytomegalovirus status with high specificity and sensitivity. In an earlier analysis of over 550 of the donors, most TCR beta V segments were observed in productive rearrangements about 87% or about 30% of the time, broadly matching IMGT annotations. Sequencing depth was assumed to be roughly uniform across donors in the presence/absence analyses, though that assumption may not hold. Because the 87-base-pair reads could not distinguish some IMGT-functional V segments, including TRBV6-2 and TRBV6-3, those segments were excluded. A later genetic analysis associated a missense DCLRE1C variant with V-gene and J-gene trimming of TCR beta chains, and an independent cohort replicated the association. It was suggested by the authors that the approach could potentially be generalized to other disease states and immunological phenotypes. Linkage disequilibrium might explain the correlated functional status among segregating V segments, but an unknown experimental factor could not be excluded. A later analysis found that most CMV-associated TCR beta chains appeared HLA-restricted, with HLA associations seemingly driven largely by CMV exposure. A few of the identified cytomegalovirus-associated TCR beta chains were confirmed in vitro to be specific for cytomegalovirus antigens. The study gave a list of 150 to 200 TCR beta chains associated with cytomegalovirus. A further reported finding was that TCR beta sequences accurately predicted the HLA-A and HLA-B alleles for most subjects in the first cohort. When HLA alleles, especially DR and DQ, strongly co-occurred, attributing TCR associations to individual alleles was difficult. According to a later analysis, parvovirus B19, influenza, CMV and Epstein-Barr virus appeared linked to several top co-occurrence clusters. Because counts were too low, approximately 18 rarely observed V segments, including chromosome 9 orphons, were excluded from the earlier analysis of some 590 of the donors. Because some donors lacked HLA typing at each locus, the association tests relied only on the typed subset. Specific HLA alleles were associated with about 17,000 TCR beta sequences at a false discovery rate of 0.05 in a later analysis. CMV serostatus was the only immune exposure information available for the cohort. In a later analysis, the rate of TCR association differed among HLA loci, with DRB1 alleles having the most associated TCRs and HLA-C alleles having the fewest. Most TCR sequences were seen in very few donors, while some public TCRs were found in many individuals. A cluster of highly shared sequence variants was judged likely to represent a technical artifact of the sequencing pipeline.

CDR1 and CDR2 are drawn from the germline V gene: KGHSH, LQKENI. For this chain, trimming is 3 bases at the V end and 6 bases at the J end, and the number of junction bases without a gene match is 7. The CDR3 spans 14 residues, from the cysteine through the phenylalanine. CDR3 DNA only is kept here, 42 bases in frame from base 1. Preparation of the library involved the immunoSEQ multiplex PCR assay. The multiplex PCR relied on a mix of 60 forward primers for TCR Vbeta segments and 13 reverse primers for TCR Jbeta segments. The CDR3 region of rearranged TCR beta genes was amplified from genomic DNA by a multiplex PCR assay. On the Illumina HiSeq System, the amplified TCR beta libraries were sequenced as 87-base-pair reads. Turning to the authors' computational methods: A later analysis counted about 80 million unique TCR beta chains across the 700 or so repertoires, and 10 million to 12 million of these chains were shared by at least two donors. Raw reads were error-corrected and collapsed into unique sequences by a nearest-neighbor algorithm in which closely related sequences were merged to remove PCR and sequencing errors. Alignment of CDR3 sequences to IMGT reference sequences was used to assign V, D and J gene segments. For a sequence to be retained, a match of at least six nucleotides to both a V gene segment and a J gene segment was required. Rearrangements were classified as productive when the CDR3 lacked stop codons and remained in frame with V and J, and all other rearrangements were classified as non-productive. Following IMGT convention, CDR3 was defined as the stretch from the second conserved V-encoded cysteine to the conserved J-encoded phenylalanine. In an earlier analysis of some 550 of the donors, sequences lacking an unambiguous match to a single V gene segment were excluded. In an earlier analysis of approximately 590 of the donors, a V segment was called functional when productive rearrangements were above 56.7%, and segregating when the standard deviation between donors exceeded 5%. A statistical classification framework was built to diagnose cytomegalovirus status from the catalog of TCR beta chain sequences. In a later analysis, V and J genes were assigned by comparing TCR nucleotide sequences against IMGT/GENE-DB human TR gene sequences. A later analysis assigned CDR3 sequences and most-parsimonious VDJ recombination scenarios with the TCRdist pipeline. A later analysis defined each TCR beta chain by its CDR3 amino acid sequence plus V-gene family, and excluded reads lacking a unique V-gene family. A later analysis removed 592 highly shared, low-generation-probability nucleotide sequences to deal with suspected cross-contamination and a sequencing artifact. A later analysis calculated a clonal expansion index for each public chain from normalized within-repertoire ranks of inferred template counts. A later analysis computed generation probabilities with a VDJ recombination model fitted to out-of-frame rearrangements, and checked the results against IGoR. A later analysis scored TCR-TCR, TCR-HLA and TCR-CMV co-occurrence with hypergeometric tests, applying a repertoire-size bias correction to TCR pairs. A later analysis estimated false discovery rates by permuting HLA or CMV assignments 20 times. In a later analysis, co-occurring TCRs were grouped using DBSCAN, and TCRdist sequence similarity was added for clustering within HLA-allele-positive subsets. For co-occurrence clustering, repertoires with fewer than 30,000 or more than 120,000 public chains were excluded, along with about five repertoires with anomalous nucleotide sharing. The table comes from immuneACCESS by way of TCRdb, which keeps in-frame sequences with V and J called. Part of the clones is missing from these tables; in studies checked, under half for an unresolved V gene and the rest for unknown reasons. D and trimming were read from the DNA, whereas the V and J calls and clone size are those reported in that table. For this sample the table gives about 180,000 clones, of which about three quarters were detected only once. Around 1.6% of the sample is taken by the ten largest.

In regard to this clone: Its antigen is not yet known. Within one base of it there is no much larger clone, and no base qualities were kept.

The cohort comprised 550 to 700 healthy bone marrow donors. Cohort members were all nominally healthy when sampled, although unrecorded immune exposures were likely present. The donor tested CMV seronegative and was one of the 352 seronegative cohort members. Each donor provided a peripheral blood sample, and peripheral blood mononuclear cells were used for TCR beta sequencing. Genomic DNA extraction from the blood cell samples was performed with the Qiagen DNeasy Blood Extraction Kit. The sequencing sample was made of PBMCs. The sequence is built from TRBV18 and TRBJ1-1; 7 junctional bases match TRBD1. This TCR came from a man aged 18 to 30 in good health and CMV-seronegative. CDR3 protein: CASSPRQGFSEAFF. In nucleotide form, the sequence is TGTGCCAGCTCACCTCGACAGGGCTTCTCTGAAGCTTTCTTT.